This T cell receptor (beta chain) was identified in a study of monozygotic twins with cystic fibrosis. V lost 8 bases and J 6 bases, leaving 11 bases between the germline ends. The CDR3 totals 11 residues. Germline-derived CDR1 and CDR2 are SGHAT and FQNNGV. Measured with immunoSEQ multiplex PCR; TCRdb has only the in-frame clones, and not every one. The sample consists of almost 20,000 clones, roughly nine tenths of them appearing once. The sequenced sample was blood. This sequence joins TRBV11-2 and TRBJ2-7, with D hard to call. The TCR originated in a girl aged 2 to 10 with cystic fibrosis. Written as DNA, the CDR3 is TGTGCCAGCCTTACGCTGAGCGAGCAGTACTTC. The encoded protein is CASLTLSEQYF.